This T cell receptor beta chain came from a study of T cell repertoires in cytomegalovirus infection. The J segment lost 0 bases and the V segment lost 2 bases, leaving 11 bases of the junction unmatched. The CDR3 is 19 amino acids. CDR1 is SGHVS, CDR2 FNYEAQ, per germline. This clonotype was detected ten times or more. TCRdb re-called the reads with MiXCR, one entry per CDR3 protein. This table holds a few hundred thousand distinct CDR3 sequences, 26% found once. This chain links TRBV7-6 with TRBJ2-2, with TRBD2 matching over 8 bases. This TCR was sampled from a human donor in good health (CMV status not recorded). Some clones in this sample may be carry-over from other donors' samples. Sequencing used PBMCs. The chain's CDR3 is CASSLNAVASGSNTGELFF. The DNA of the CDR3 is TGTGCCAGCAGCTTAAACGCGGTGGCTAGCGGGTCGAACACCGGGGAGCTGTTTTTT. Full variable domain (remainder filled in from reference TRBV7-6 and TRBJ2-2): GAGVSQSPRYKVTKRGQDVALRCDPISGHVSLYWYRQALGQGPEFLTYFNYEAQQDKSGLPNDRFSAERPEGSISTLTIQRTEQRDSAMYRCASSLNAVASGSNTGELFFGEGSRLTVL.